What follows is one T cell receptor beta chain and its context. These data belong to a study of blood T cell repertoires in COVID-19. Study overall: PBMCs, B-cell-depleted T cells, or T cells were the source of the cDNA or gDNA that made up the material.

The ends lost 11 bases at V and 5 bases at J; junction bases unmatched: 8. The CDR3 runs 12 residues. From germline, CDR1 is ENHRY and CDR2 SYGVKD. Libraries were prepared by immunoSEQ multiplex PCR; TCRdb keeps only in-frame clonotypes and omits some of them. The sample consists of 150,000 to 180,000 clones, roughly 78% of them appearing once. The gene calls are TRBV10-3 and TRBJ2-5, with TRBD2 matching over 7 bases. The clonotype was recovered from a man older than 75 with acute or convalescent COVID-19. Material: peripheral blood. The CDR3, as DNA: TGTGCCGGCCCCGGGGGAGGGGAGACCCAGTACTTC. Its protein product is CAGPGGGETQYF.